The 11 T cell receptor beta chains below come from one sample, sequenced in a study of blood T cell repertoires in COVID-19. The table came from immunoSEQ multiplex PCR; TCRdb's copy has only in-frame clones and leaves some out. The data contain roughly 150,000 clones, roughly 86% of them seen just once; the ten biggest clones take up 13% to 15%. Sequenced: peripheral blood. The source is a human donor with acute or convalescent COVID-19. The donor label of this sample is uncertain.

This clone occurred a few times. The chain combines TRBV12-5 with TRBJ1-5; tentatively, D is TRBD1 (5 bases). In germline, CDR1 is LGHNT, CDR2 FRNRAP. Trimming removed 6 bases from V and 6 bases from J, with 12 bases in between. This CDR3 region has 13 residues. For the CDR3, the DNA is TGTGCTAGTGGGTCTCCCGGGGGTCAGCCCCAGCATTTT. It codes for CASGSPGGQPQHF.

This clone was recorded once. V usage is TRBV4-3 and J usage is TRBJ1-4; TRBD1 matches at 8 bases. V lost 4 bases to trimming and J lost 8 bases; unmatched junction nucleotides: 6. This CDR3 spans 14 amino acids. Germline V gives CDR1 LGHNA, CDR2 YSLEER. The CDR3, as DNA: TGCGCCAGCAGCCCCGGACAGGGAAGAGAAAAACTGTTTTTT. It specifies CASSPGQGREKLFF.

This clone was counted between two and nine times. The chain uses TRBV6-1 and TRBJ2-1; the match to TRBD2 covers 9 bases. The germline CDR1 and CDR2 sequences are MNHNS and SASEGT. CDR3 length equals 16 residues. J gave up 2 bases and V 2 bases, and 4 bases lay outside the gene matches. The CDR3 DNA reads TGTGCCAGCAGTGAATCTGGCGGGGGGGCCTACAATGAGCAGTTCTTC. Amino acids: CASSESGGGAYNEQFF.

The chain is built from TRBV6-5 and TRBJ2-3; 10 bases agree with TRBD1. Germline-derived CDR1 and CDR2 are MNHEY and SVGAGI. Trimming cost V 2 bases and J 5 bases; bases outside gene matches: 4. The CDR3 is 15 amino acids. CDR3 coding DNA: TGTGCCAGCAGTTACGGGGACAGGGGACAAGATACGCAGTATTTT. Encoded protein: CASSYGDRGQDTQYF.

This clone was counted once. This chain joins TRBV27 and TRBJ2-1; 10 bases match TRBD2. This CDR3 is built from 15 residues. Germline V gives CDR1 MNHEY, CDR2 SMNVEV (reference sequence). V lost 5 bases and J lost 9; bases outside the gene matches: 10. The CDR3 protein is CASSPIAGGFSEQFF. As DNA, the CDR3 is TGTGCCAGCAGTCCGATAGCGGGGGGTTTTAGTGAGCAGTTCTTC.

The chain recombines TRBV6-1 with TRBJ2-7; TRBD2 is a possible D gene (5 bases). V shed 1 base and J shed 7 bases, with 11 bases lying between them. The germline V gene has CDR1 MNHNS and CDR2 SASEGT. There are 13 residues in the CDR3. CDR3 region: CASSEVRGREQYF. The CDR3 nucleotides read TGTGCCAGCAGTGAAGTTCGGGGTCGGGAGCAGTACTTC.

This clone has only one observation. This sequence joins TRBV14 and TRBJ1-1, with 10 positions matching TRBD1. V lost 4 bases, J lost 10 bases, and 12 bases stayed unmatched. The germline V gene has CDR1 SGHDN and CDR2 FVKESK. The CDR3 is 15 amino acids. The CDR3 DNA sequence: TGTGCCAGCAGCCTGGGGGGGACAGGGGCTTTGACAGCTTTCTTT. This encodes CASSLGGTGALTAFF.

The chain uses TRBV7-6 and TRBJ2-6, with 10 bases identical to TRBD1. Germline assignment: CDR1 SGHVS and CDR2 FNYEAQ. J lost 4 bases, V lost 5 bases, and 5 bases had no gene match. This CDR3 is built from 16 residues. The CDR3 DNA follows: TGTGCCAGCAGCAGGACAGGGGGTACCGGGGCCAACGTCCTGACTTTC. It translates to CASSRTGGTGANVLTF. The full variable domain, with the rest looked up from reference TRBV7-6 and TRBJ2-6, is GAGVSQSPRYKVTKRGQDVALRCDPISGHVSLYWYRQALGQGPEFLTYFNYEAQQDKSGLPNDRFSAERPEGSISTLTIQRTEQRDSAMYRCASSRTGGTGANVLTFGAGSRLTVL.

The CDR3 DNA reads TGTGCCAGCAGCCAAGAGCCGGCGCGGGTGAACGTGAACACTGAAGCTTTCTTT. Its protein product is CASSQEPARVNVNTEAFF. The V call is TRBV3-1 (or the pseudogene TRBV3-2), the J call TRBJ1-1, with D uncertain. The germline V gene has CDR1 LGHDT and CDR2 YNNKEL (reference sequence). The CDR3 is 18 residues long. V shed 0 bases and J shed 0 bases, with 17 bases lying between them.

This clone has just a few counts. This chain connects TRBV7-2 to TRBJ1-4, with a tentative D call TRBD1 (5 bases). The CDR3 runs to 15 residues. Per germline, CDR1 SGHTA and CDR2 FQGNSA. V lost 1 base and J lost 5, with 11 bases in between. CDR3 residues: CASSLVSGWNEKLFF. CDR3 nucleotide sequence: TGTGCCAGCAGCTTAGTGTCAGGGTGGAATGAAAAACTGTTTTTT. The full variable domain, completed using reference TRBV7-2 and TRBJ1-4, is GAGVSQSPSNKVTEKGKDVELRCDPISGHTALYWYRQSLGQGLEFLIYFQGNSAPDKSGLPSDRFSAERTGGSVSTLTIQRTQQEDSAVYLCASSLVSGWNEKLFFGSGTQLSVL.

V and J are TRBV10-3 and TRBJ1-2; 7 nucleotides agree with TRBD1. Losses at the gene ends were 0 bases for V and 5 bases for J; bases not matched to a gene: 9. CDR3 size: 16 residues. Germline V lookup: CDR1 ENHRY, CDR2 SYGVKD. The CDR3 sequence is CAISESEAGGRYGYTF. In DNA, the CDR3 is TGTGCCATCAGTGAGTCGGAGGCAGGGGGAAGGTATGGCTACACCTTC.